This T cell receptor beta chain emerged from a study of shared clonotypes between healthy human individuals. With respect to this clone: Its specificity is not known.

Naive CD8 cells were CD45RO-negative, positively selected for CCR7, excluding terminally differentiated effector memory CD45RA+ cells. Adults of Caucasian background living in Nashville, Tennessee made up all donors. Study outcomes and limitations: Generally, naive subsets (rather than memory subsets) showed larger estimated richness.

CDR1 is WNHNN and CDR2 is SYGVQD in the germline V gene (reference sequence). There are 14 residues in the CDR3. V shed 2 bases and J shed 5 bases, with 12 bases lying between them. Only in-frame clones appear in the TCRdb table, and some are missing; sequencing was by immunoSEQ multiplex PCR. The data show hundreds of thousands of clones, around 95% seen once. The receptor was derived from a woman aged 30 to 39 in good health. This chain links TRBV10-1 with TRBJ1-1; D is unresolved. The sample consisted of naive CD8+ T cells sorted from blood. The CDR3 here is CASSEGFSGTEAFF. DNA of the CDR3: TGCGCCAGCAGTGAGGGGTTCTCGGGGACTGAAGCTTTCTTT.